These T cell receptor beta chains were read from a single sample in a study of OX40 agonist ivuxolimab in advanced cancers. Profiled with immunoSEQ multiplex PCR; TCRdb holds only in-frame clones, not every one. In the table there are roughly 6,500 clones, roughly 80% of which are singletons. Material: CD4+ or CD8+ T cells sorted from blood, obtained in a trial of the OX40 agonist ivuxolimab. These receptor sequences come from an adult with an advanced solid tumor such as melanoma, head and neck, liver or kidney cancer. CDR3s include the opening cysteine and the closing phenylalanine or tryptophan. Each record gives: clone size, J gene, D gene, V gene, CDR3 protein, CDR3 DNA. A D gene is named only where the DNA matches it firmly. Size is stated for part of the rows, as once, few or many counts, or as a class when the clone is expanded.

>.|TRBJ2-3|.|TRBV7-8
CASSWAGADTDTQYF
TGTGCCAGCAGCTGGGCAGGGGCCGACACAGATACGCAGTATTTT
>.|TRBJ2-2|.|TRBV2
CAIGHTGELFF
TGTGCCATCGGGCATACCGGGGAGCTGTTTTTT
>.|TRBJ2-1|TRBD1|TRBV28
CASSLSGGTYNEQFF
TGTGCCAGCAGTCTTTCAGGGGGCACCTACAATGAGCAGTTCTTC
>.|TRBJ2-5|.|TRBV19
CASSTSDPLPRETQYF
TGTGCCAGTAGTACGTCGGACCCCCTCCCGAGAGAGACCCAGTACTTC
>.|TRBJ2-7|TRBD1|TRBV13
CASSLGRDRVYEQYF
TGTGCCAGCAGCTTAGGCCGGGACAGGGTCTACGAGCAGTACTTC
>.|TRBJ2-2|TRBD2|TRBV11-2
CASSLVGVSGTYTGELFF
TGTGCCAGCAGCTTAGTTGGGGTTAGCGGGACCTACACCGGGGAGCTGTTTTTT
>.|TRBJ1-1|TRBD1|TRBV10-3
CAISDTGGTEAFF
TGTGCCATCAGTGATACAGGGGGCACTGAAGCTTTCTTT
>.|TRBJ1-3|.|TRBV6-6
CASSYLGDTIYF
TGTGCCAGCAGTTATCTTGGGGACACCATATATTTT
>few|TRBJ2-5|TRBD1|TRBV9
CASSGTGVGGETQYF
TGTGCCAGCAGCGGGACAGGGGTGGGCGGAGAGACCCAGTACTTC
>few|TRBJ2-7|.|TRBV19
CASSIVPAYEQYF
TGTGCCAGTAGTATAGTGCCAGCCTACGAGCAGTACTTC
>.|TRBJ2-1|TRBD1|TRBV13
CASSLVGQGHNEQFF
TGTGCCAGCAGCTTAGTGGGACAGGGCCACAATGAGCAGTTCTTC
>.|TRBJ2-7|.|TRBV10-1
CASTPPGYEQYF
TGCGCCAGCACACCACCCGGCTACGAGCAGTACTTC
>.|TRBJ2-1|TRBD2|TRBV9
CASSSGGGEQFF
TGTGCCAGCAGCTCAGGCGGGGGGGAGCAGTTCTTC
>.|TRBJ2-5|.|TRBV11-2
CASSLGGNQETQYF
TGTGCCAGCAGCTTAGGAGGGAACCAAGAGACCCAGTACTTC
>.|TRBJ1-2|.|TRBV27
CASRPVGRTNYGYTF
TGTGCCAGCAGACCCGTGGGGCGGACTAACTATGGCTACACCTTC
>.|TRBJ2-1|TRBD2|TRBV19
CASGVTSGFLNEQFF
TGTGCCAGCGGTGTGACTAGCGGGTTTCTAAATGAGCAGTTCTTC